The rows below give T cell receptor beta chains drawn from one sample of a study of T cell changes during pregnancy in multiple sclerosis. Here immunoSEQ multiplex PCR was the method, and the copy in TCRdb shows in-frame clones only, minus some. The table lists about 110,000 clones, just under 95% of them singletons. This specimen consisted of peripheral blood, obtained in the third trimester of pregnancy. The receptors stem from a female donor in good health, enrolled as a control in a pregnancy study. Both conserved end residues are part of each CDR3. The D gene is left open where the match is weak. Size is stated for part of the rows, as once, few or many counts, or as a class when the clone is expanded.

cdr3_nt cdr3_aa j_call clone_size d_call v_call
TGCGCCAGCAGCCAAGATTTCAGGGGCTCTGGCTACACCTTC CASSQDFRGSGYTF TRBJ1-2 once - TRBV4-3
TGTGCCAGTAGTATTTCCACCGGGACAGGGGTATCGTATTTT CASSISTGTGVSYF TRBJ1-5 - TRBD1 TRBV19
TGTGCCAGTAGTATAGGAGTAGTTATCCAAGAGACCCAGTACTTC CASSIGVVIQETQYF TRBJ2-5 - - TRBV19
TGCACCAGCAGCCAAGGTCCGGGAATCTGGGAGACCCAGTACTTC CTSSQGPGIWETQYF TRBJ2-5 - - TRBV1
TGTGCCAGCTCACCACCGATGGACGGGGCCTACAATGAGCAGTTCTTC CASSPPMDGAYNEQFF TRBJ2-1 - - TRBV18
TGTGCCAGCAGTGAAGCACAGGACAGATCCCAGCATTTT CASSEAQDRSQHF TRBJ1-5 - - TRBV2
TGCGCCAGCAGCTTGGGGGGGCAGGGTTGGGATGAGCAGTTCTTC CASSLGGQGWDEQFF TRBJ2-1 - - TRBV5-1
TGTGCCAGCTCACCAAATCTAAGGATTGAGGATGAGCAGTTCTTC CASSPNLRIEDEQFF TRBJ2-1 - - TRBV18
TGTGCCTGGAGGCAAAACAGGGGACCCAATGAAAAACTGTTTTTT CAWRQNRGPNEKLFF TRBJ1-4 - TRBD1 TRBV30
TGTGCCTGGAGTGGGACGACAGGGGCTCCTGAAAAACTGTTTTTT CAWSGTTGAPEKLFF TRBJ1-4 - TRBD1 TRBV30
TGTGCCAGCAGTTACCAGGGTCCCAATCAGCCCCAGCATTTT CASSYQGPNQPQHF TRBJ1-5 - - TRBV6-5
TGTGCCTGGAGTCCCCCCGGGACAACGAACACTGAAGCTTTCTTT CAWSPPGTTNTEAFF TRBJ1-1 few - TRBV30
TGTGCCACCACAGGGGGCAAAGGCAATCAGCCCCAGCATTTT CATTGGKGNQPQHF TRBJ1-5 - TRBD1 TRBV19
TGTGCCAGCAGCTTGGGACAGGGGTTTGGAAACACCATATATTTT CASSLGQGFGNTIYF TRBJ1-3 - TRBD1 TRBV7-9
TGTGCCGGGACACTGACAGTCGACTATGGCTACACCTTC CAGTLTVDYGYTF TRBJ1-2 - - TRBV30
TGTGCCAGCTCGCGTTCGATCTCTGGACAGGCGAACTATGGCTACACCTTC CASSRSISGQANYGYTF TRBJ1-2 - TRBD1 TRBV18
TGTGCCAGCAGTTTATCGGGGACAGGGTTCTACGAGCAGTACTTC CASSLSGTGFYEQYF TRBJ2-7 - TRBD1 TRBV27
TGTGCCAGCAGCTTAGGAGGATCGGCAAACACCATATATTTT CASSLGGSANTIYF TRBJ1-3 - - TRBV7-2
TGTGCCAGCAGCCCCCACGGGGGAGAGACCCAGTACTTC CASSPHGGETQYF TRBJ2-5 - - TRBV9
TGCGCCAGCAGCCAAGTCCGGCAGCGTAATTCACCCCTCCACTTT CASSQVRQRNSPLHF TRBJ1-6 - - TRBV4-1
TGTGCCAGCACCGGGGTGACGGAACTCTATGGCTACACCTTC CASTGVTELYGYTF TRBJ1-2 - - TRBV6-1
TGTGCCAGCAGCTTAGTACAGGGCAATCAGCCCCAGCATTTT CASSLVQGNQPQHF TRBJ1-5 - - TRBV7-2
TGTGCCAGCAGCGGGGGAGATACGACTGAAGCTTTCTTT CASSGGDTTEAFF TRBJ1-1 - - TRBV2
TGTGCCAGCAGCACAACCGGGACTAGCGGGGACAAGAAGTTCTTC CASSTTGTSGDKKFF TRBJ2-1 - TRBD2 TRBV5-6
TGTGCCAGCAGCGTAGACGGACAGGGCTCCTACGAGCAGTACTTC CASSVDGQGSYEQYF TRBJ2-7 - TRBD1 TRBV9
TGCGCCAGCAGCCAACTCGGACTAGTGAGAGATACGCAGTATTTT CASSQLGLVRDTQYF TRBJ2-3 - TRBD2 TRBV4-3
TGTGCCAGCAGCTTTGGGACTAGCCCCGGCACAGATACGCAGTATTTT CASSFGTSPGTDTQYF TRBJ2-3 - TRBD2 TRBV11-3
TGTGCCAGCAGCCTCGGACAACCCACAGATACGCAGTATTTT CASSLGQPTDTQYF TRBJ2-3 once - TRBV6-5